Listed here are 30 T cell receptor beta chains from one sample, sequenced in a study of T cell clones after liver transplantation. Data came from immunoSEQ multiplex PCR; TCRdb stores just in-frame clones and leaves some out. The table includes tens of thousands of clones, 60% to 80% detected once. The material was CD4+ T cells from blood, obtained before liver transplant. Receptors originate from a human donor who received a liver transplant.

In this sample, this clone turned up many times. The gene calls are TRBV30 and TRBJ1-4; TRBD1 aligns across 7 bases. Germline values: CDR1 GTSNPN, CDR2 SVGIG (reference sequence). With 3 bases clipped from V and 4 bases from J, the junction kept 5 bases outside the gene matches. The CDR3 totals 14 residues. The CDR3 region has the DNA TGTGCCTGGAGAGTACAGGGGATTAATGAAAAACTGTTTTTT. Encoded protein: CAWRVQGINEKLFF.

The chain combines TRBV6-1 with TRBJ2-1, with 8 bases aligning to TRBD2. This CDR3 has 13 amino acids. Germline CDR1 MNHNS, CDR2 SASEGT. The junction had 7 bases not matched to a gene; V was cut back by 7 bases and J by 8 bases. This chain's CDR3 is CASTKLAADEQFF. In DNA form, the CDR3 reads TGTGCCAGCACTAAACTAGCGGCTGATGAGCAGTTCTTC.

The V call is TRBV6-1, the J call TRBJ2-1, with 13 bases identical to TRBD2. The CDR3 contains 15 residues. CDR1 MNHNS and CDR2 SASEGT come from the germline V gene. Trimming cost V 8 bases and J 6 bases; bases outside gene matches: 7. The CDR3, as DNA: TGTGCCAGCCGTGTAACTAGCGGGGGGGCCAATGAGCAGTTCTTC. Its protein is CASRVTSGGANEQFF.

The chain couples TRBV9 to TRBJ2-7, with 10 positions matching TRBD2. There are 16 residues in the CDR3. Unmatched junction bases numbered 15, after V lost 6 bases and J lost 6 bases. Germline V CDR1 and CDR2: SGDLS, YYNGEE. This chain's CDR3 is CASIAFERGGLREQYF. The DNA of the CDR3 is TGTGCCAGCATAGCATTCGAGCGGGGGGGCCTTCGCGAGCAGTACTTC.

This clone was seen just once. At the DNA level, this CDR3 is encoded by other sequences in the same sample as well. V and J are TRBV2 and TRBJ1-3; the D gene is possibly TRBD1 (5 bases). Trimming removed 6 bases at V and 3 bases at J, with 12 bases between. Germline CDR1 and CDR2: SNHLY and FYNNEI. The CDR3 has 14 amino acids. The CDR3 nucleotides are TGTGCCAGCAGGACGACGGGGGGTGGAAACACCATATATTTT. Translated, it gives CASRTTGGGNTIYF.

On this clone itself: A far more abundant clone sits one base away, making this likely a read error. The chain combines TRBV6-1 with TRBJ2-7; tentatively, D is TRBD1 (5 bases). V was trimmed by 5 bases and J by 3 bases, leaving 8 bases between them. Germline CDR1 reads MNHNS; CDR2 reads SASEGT. The CDR3 covers 12 residues. CDR3 sequence (DNA): TGTGCCAGCAGTTTTCAGGGCTACGAGCAGTACTTC. This sequence encodes CASSFQGYEQYF.

This sequence joins TRBV11-1 and TRBJ2-1, with D possibly matching TRBD1 (5 bases). From germline, CDR1 is SGHAT and CDR2 FQDESV (reference sequence). Between the trimmed V and J ends, which lost 1 base and 9 bases, there was a span of 7 bases. The CDR3 totals 12 residues. Here the CDR3 reads CASSLEGVEQFF. CDR3 bases: TGTGCCAGCAGCTTAGAAGGGGTTGAGCAGTTCTTC.

This clone showed up just a few times. V is TRBV7-9 and J is TRBJ1-6; TRBD1 might be the D (5 bases). V gave up 5 bases and J gave up 14 bases, with 19 bases separating them. This CDR3 comprises 14 residues. Germline CDR1 reads SEHNR; CDR2 reads FQNEAQ (reference sequence). CDR3 nucleotide sequence: TGTGCCAGCAGCCGGACGGGGGTTGTGTTGGCCCTCCACTTT. Protein sequence: CASSRTGVVLALHF.

This clone was seen more than once but under ten times. The chain is built from TRBV27 and TRBJ1-6, with D perhaps TRBD1 (6 bases). Trimming took off 0 bases at V and 6 bases at J, with 12 bases between the two ends. The CDR3 totals 16 residues. CDR1 and CDR2 (germline): MNHEY, SMNVEV (reference sequence). This chain's CDR3 is CASSLSTGSGNSPLHF. The CDR3 nucleotides are TGTGCCAGCAGTTTATCCACAGGGTCTGGTAATTCACCCCTCCACTTT.

This rearrangement joins TRBV11-2 to TRBJ1-2; the D gene is possibly TRBD1 (6 bases). V was trimmed by 6 bases and J by 7 bases, leaving 15 bases between them. The CDR3 consists of 13 residues. CDR1 and CDR2 from the germline V gene are SGHAT and FQNNGV. Here the CDR3 DNA reads TGTGCCAGCAGTCCAGGGGATTCGGGTGGCTACACCTTC. Protein: CASSPGDSGGYTF.

The genes are TRBV11-2 and TRBJ2-1; no clear D. V lost 5 bases, J lost 8 bases, and 7 bases lay in between. The germline gives CDR1 SGHAT, CDR2 FQNNGV. The CDR3 runs 11 residues. The CDR3 DNA reads as TGTGCCAGCAGCGTGAGGCATGAGCAGTTCTTC. It specifies CASSVRHEQFF.

The V gene is TRBV18, the J gene TRBJ1-3; D is ambiguous. There are 16 residues in the CDR3. Germline V gene data show CDR1 as KGHSH and CDR2 as LQKENI. V was shortened by 0 bases and J by 5 bases, with 14 bases between the two germline ends. In nucleotides, the CDR3 is TGTGCCAGCTCACCACCCTCAGGCCCTTATCGAAACACCATATATTTT. Residues: CASSPPSGPYRNTIYF.

The chain couples TRBV18 to TRBJ1-1, with TRBD1 matching 8 bases. The V gene's germline CDR1 is KGHSH and CDR2 LQKENI. This CDR3 region has 18 residues. Unmatched junction bases numbered 9, after V lost 0 bases and J lost 0 bases. CDR3 DNA sequence: TGTGCCAGCTCACCACCGGGAACAGGGGGGGTATTGAACACTGAAGCTTTCTTT. This codes for CASSPPGTGGVLNTEAFF.

J is TRBJ2-2 and V is TRBV6-1, with TRBD2 matching 9 bases. The V gene end was trimmed by 1 base and the J gene end by 7 bases; junction bases not matched to a gene: 16. The CDR3 spans 19 residues. Germline CDR1 is MNHNS and CDR2 is SASEGT. This chain's CDR3 is CASSEVAPAAGGPGGELFF. The CDR3 nucleotides read TGTGCCAGCAGTGAAGTCGCCCCAGCTGCGGGGGGGCCGGGCGGGGAGCTGTTTTTT.

The V gene is TRBV6-1, the J gene TRBJ2-3, with TRBD2 matching over 13 bases. After removal of 4 bases from V and 5 bases from J, the junction contained 0 bases not matched to a gene. CDR3 length equals 14 residues. Germline V gene data show CDR1 as MNHNS and CDR2 as SASEGT. The CDR3 reads CASSGLAGGDTQYF. CDR3 in DNA: TGTGCCAGCAGTGGACTAGCGGGGGGAGATACGCAGTATTTT.

The sample holds a few counts of this clone. The DNA of the CDR3 is TGTGCCAGCAGCCAAGATGTACTAGCGGCCACAGATACGCAGTATTTT. Protein product: CASSQDVLAATDTQYF. The V and J genes are TRBV4-2 and TRBJ2-3, with TRBD2 identical over 8 bases. The junction had 4 bases not matched to a gene; V was cut back by 0 bases and J by 2 bases. The CDR3 runs 16 residues. In germline, CDR1 is LGHNA, CDR2 YNFKEQ.

This clone has a single count. The rearrangement uses TRBV30 and TRBJ2-5; a possible D gene is TRBD2 (5 bases). CDR3 length equals 12 residues. The germline V gene encodes CDR1 GTSNPN and CDR2 SVGIG (reference sequence). The V end lost 2 bases, the J end lost 5 bases, and 9 bases lay between the germline ends. The CDR3 DNA is TGTGCCTGGAGTCTCGGCGGGGAGACCCAGTACTTC. Its translation: CAWSLGGETQYF.

The V and J genes are TRBV5-4 and TRBJ2-3, with TRBD2 matching 14 bases. CDR1 and CDR2 (germline): SGHNT, YYREEE (reference sequence). There are 17 residues in the CDR3. V trimming: 3 bases; J trimming: 5 bases; junction bases outside the gene matches: 8. This CDR3 is CASSSGLAGAGGDTQYF. The CDR3 region has the DNA TGTGCCAGCAGCTCGGGACTAGCGGGGGCCGGGGGAGATACGCAGTATTTT.

The chain joins TRBV6-6 to TRBJ2-4, with 10 bases fitting TRBD1. This CDR3 spans 13 amino acids. Per the germline V gene, CDR1 is MNHNY and CDR2 is SVGAGI (reference sequence). V was clipped by 4 bases and J by 9 bases; unmatched bases: 3. The CDR3 sequence is CASSWGTGVIQYF. DNA of the CDR3: TGTGCCAGCAGTTGGGGGACAGGGGTCATTCAGTACTTC.

This clone showed up many times. The chain joins TRBV18 to TRBJ1-2; D is perhaps TRBD1 (5 bases). Trimming pared 5 bases from V and 3 bases from J, leaving 10 bases between. The CDR3 has 13 residues. Germline loops: CDR1 KGHSH, CDR2 LQKENI. CDR3 nucleotides: TGTGCCAGCTCATCCGGACAAGACTATGGCTACACCTTC. Residues: CASSSGQDYGYTF.

V is TRBV11-3 and J is TRBJ2-7, with TRBD1 matching 8 bases. Losses at the gene ends were 6 bases for V and 5 bases for J; bases not matched to a gene: 9. This CDR3 is 14 amino acids long. Germline V gene data show CDR1 as SGHNT and CDR2 as YENEEA. This CDR3 is CASRKTGESHEQYF. In DNA, the CDR3 is TGTGCCAGCAGGAAGACAGGGGAGTCCCACGAGCAGTACTTC.

There are many counts of this clone. The chain joins TRBV2 to TRBJ1-1; D is possibly TRBD1 (5 bases). This CDR3 contains 13 residues. Trimming took 7 bases from V and 5 from J, leaving 14 bases between them. Germline CDR1 and CDR2: SNHLY and FYNNEI. The CDR3 DNA follows: TGTGCCAGCACGCAGGGTTTTGTAACTGAAGCTTTCTTT. It is translated as CASTQGFVTEAFF.

The chain uses TRBV6-1 and TRBJ2-7, with D perhaps matching TRBD1 (6 bases). CDR3 length: 13 amino acids. From germline, CDR1 is MNHNS and CDR2 SASEGT. Deletions cut 5 bases from V and 5 bases from J, with 13 bases between. CDR3 protein: CASSLKQGDEQYF. The DNA of the CDR3 is TGTGCCAGCAGTTTAAAACAGGGTGACGAGCAGTACTTC.

This clone was observed at least ten times. Its ends do not fully match the called genes, so a read error is possible. The J gene is TRBJ2-3, the V gene TRBV19; 8 bases agree with TRBD2. Germline-derived CDR1 and CDR2 are LNHDA and SQIVND (reference sequence). The length of the CDR3 is 14 residues. CDR3 DNA sequence: TGTGCCAGTAGTTTAACTAGCGGCACAGATACGCGGTATTTT. Translating gives CASSLTSGTDTRYF.

The rearrangement uses TRBV11-2 and TRBJ1-1; the D gene is possibly TRBD1 (5 bases). Trimming pared 4 bases from V and 3 bases from J, leaving 9 bases between. The CDR3 runs 13 residues. The germline V gene has CDR1 SGHAT and CDR2 FQNNGV. In nucleotides, the CDR3 is TGTGCCAGCAGCTCGGGGGGATACACTGAAGCTTTCTTT. Translated: CASSSGGYTEAFF.

The chain employs TRBV7-3 and TRBJ2-7; 7 bases match TRBD1. CDR3 length: 15 amino acids. With 2 bases clipped from V and 0 bases from J, the junction kept 4 bases outside the gene matches. Per germline, CDR1 SGHTA and CDR2 FQGTGA. CDR3: CASSLLQGSSYEQYF. The CDR3 nucleotides read TGTGCCAGCAGCTTATTACAGGGGTCCTCCTACGAGCAGTACTTC.

This chain links TRBV10-1 with TRBJ2-3; 12 nucleotides align to TRBD1. Trimming removed 6 bases from V and 6 bases from J; junction bases left unmatched: 4. CDR1 WNHNN and CDR2 SYGVQD come from the germline V gene (reference sequence). The CDR3 loop spans 14 amino acids. The CDR3 here is CASSRDRGRDTQYF. DNA of the CDR3: TGCGCCAGCAGCCGGGACAGGGGGCGGGATACGCAGTATTTT.

The J gene is TRBJ2-3, the V gene TRBV29-1; the D gene is possibly TRBD2 (5 bases). The germline V gene encodes CDR1 SQVTM and CDR2 ANQGSEA. V dropped 4 bases and J dropped 6 bases, with 14 bases sitting between them. The CDR3 spans 13 residues. The DNA for the CDR3 is TGCAGCGTTGTTCGACTGCAGCGGGATACGCAGTATTTT. Protein product: CSVVRLQRDTQYF.

At least ten counts were recorded for this clone. The CDR3 DNA follows: TGTGCCAGCAGCGTAGGCAAACAGGGGGCAAATGAAAAACTGTTTTTT. The encoded protein is CASSVGKQGANEKLFF. The chain uses TRBV9 and TRBJ1-4; 9 bases map to TRBD1. The CDR3 is 16 residues long. Germline CDR1 is SGDLS and CDR2 is YYNGEE. V shed 0 bases, J shed 5 bases, and the junction held 5 bases outside the gene matches.

This rearrangement joins TRBV19 to TRBJ1-6, with 8 positions matching TRBD1. The J segment lost 8 bases and the V segment lost 1 base, leaving 10 bases of the junction unmatched. This CDR3 spans 17 amino acids. Germline V gene data show CDR1 as LNHDA and CDR2 as SQIVND (reference sequence). The CDR3: CASSIGTGGRRDSPLHF. In nucleotides, the CDR3 is TGTGCCAGTAGTATAGGCACAGGGGGTAGGAGAGATTCACCCCTCCACTTT.